These 19 T cell receptor beta chains share one sample of origin, sequenced in a study of cytomegalovirus exposure and HLA in healthy donors. Researchers ran the PCR with 60 Vbeta and 13 Jbeta primers. Generated by immunoSEQ multiplex PCR, the TCRdb table keeps only in-frame clones and is missing some. The profile shows 120,000 or so clones, 75% to 90% of them singletons. Sample: PBMCs. These receptors all stem from a man between 40 and 49 years old in good health and CMV-seronegative.

The rearrangement uses TRBV29-1 and TRBJ2-5; 7 bases are shared with TRBD2. The CDR3 has 14 residues. V lost 0 bases and J lost 5; bases outside the gene matches: 6. Germline CDR1 and CDR2: SQVTM and ANQGSEA. In nucleotides, the CDR3 is TGCAGCGTTGAAGATCGTCTGGGGGGGGAGACCCAGTACTTC. Translated, it gives CSVEDRLGGETQYF.

The chain recombines TRBV28 with TRBJ2-1; perhaps TRBD2 as D (5 bases). The CDR3 consists of 15 residues. V lost 4 bases and J lost 3, with 13 bases in between. The V gene's germline CDR1 is MDHEN and CDR2 SYDVKM. The CDR3 loop is CASSSAEAGYNEQFF. CDR3 in DNA: TGTGCCAGCAGTTCGGCGGAGGCGGGCTACAATGAGCAGTTCTTC.

This clone was counted a few times. V usage is TRBV7-9 and J usage is TRBJ2-6; 9 nucleotides agree with TRBD2. CDR3 length: 19 amino acids. V was pared by 5 bases and J by 2 bases, with 13 bases of the junction left unmatched. Germline V gives CDR1 SEHNR, CDR2 FQNEAQ (reference sequence). CDR3 in amino acids: CASSRLSLREGPGANVLTF. The CDR3 DNA is TGTGCCAGCAGCCGACTCAGCTTGCGGGAGGGACCTGGGGCCAACGTCCTGACTTTC.

This chain uses TRBV27 with TRBJ1-4; D gene unclear. The V end lost 3 bases, the J end lost 7 bases, and 12 bases lay between the germline ends. This CDR3 region has 14 residues. Germline CDR1 MNHEY, CDR2 SMNVEV (reference sequence). For the CDR3, the DNA is TGTGCCAGCAGTTTTCAGAGAGGAAGTGAAAAACTGTTTTTT. It encodes CASSFQRGSEKLFF.

The chain has TRBV21-1 and TRBJ2-1; the table's D call, TRBD1, has no DNA check behind it. TRBV21-1 is labeled a pseudogene. The CDR3 is made up of 18 amino acids. CDR3 loop: CASSKGWGPTSAYNEQFF. The CDR3 DNA reads as TGTGCCAGCAGCAAAGGGTGGGGGCCCACCTCGGCCTACAATGAGCAGTTCTTC.

The count of this clone is one. The V call is TRBV10-3, the J call TRBJ2-7; 16 bases match TRBD2. V was pared by 6 bases and J by 7 bases, with 9 bases of the junction left unmatched. CDR3 length: 16 amino acids. Germline V lookup: CDR1 ENHRY, CDR2 SYGVKD. In nucleotides, the CDR3 is TGTGCCATCAGCGACGGGACTAGCGGGGGGGTGCGTGAGCAGTACTTC. Protein sequence: CAISDGTSGGVREQYF.

V is TRBV19 and J is TRBJ1-1; a weak D match, TRBD1 (6 bases). This CDR3 contains 15 residues. Germline V lookup: CDR1 LNHDA, CDR2 SQIVND (reference sequence). V was clipped by 2 bases and J by 5 bases, with 15 bases between them. CDR3 region: CASSIPLGAGTEAFF. CDR3 DNA sequence: TGTGCCAGTAGTATACCACTGGGGGCTGGTACTGAAGCTTTCTTT.

J is TRBJ2-1 and V is TRBV7-8, with 14 bases identical to TRBD2. The J segment lost 7 bases and the V segment lost 5 bases, leaving 7 bases of the junction unmatched. This CDR3 contains 16 residues. CDR1 is SGHVS, CDR2 FQNEAQ, per germline. The CDR3 DNA reads TGTGCCAGCAGCGGAACCGGGACTAGCGGGGGTAATGAGCAGTTCTTC. Translated: CASSGTGTSGGNEQFF.

The chain employs TRBV5-1 and TRBJ2-1; the D gene is possibly TRBD1 (5 bases). Germline V gives CDR1 SGHRS, CDR2 YFSETQ. This CDR3 spans 15 amino acids. Trimming took off 4 bases at V and 7 bases at J, with 18 bases between the two ends. The CDR3 reads CASSPKEQGGNEQFF. CDR3 sequence (DNA): TGCGCCAGCAGCCCAAAGGAGCAGGGTGGGAATGAGCAGTTCTTC.

This chain joins TRBV30 and TRBJ1-3; D call uncertain. The V and J ends lost 3 bases and 6 bases respectively, with 6 bases between them. Germline CDR1 reads GTSNPN; CDR2 reads SVGIG (reference sequence). The CDR3 totals 11 residues. The CDR3: CAWSPQNTIYF. CDR3 nucleotides: TGTGCCTGGAGCCCCCAAAACACCATATATTTT.

The V call is TRBV15, the J call TRBJ2-2; TRBD1 aligns across 9 bases. The V segment lost 3 bases and the J segment 4 bases; nucleotides outside the gene matches: 3. Germline CDR1 LNHNV, CDR2 YYDKDF (reference sequence). CDR3 length: 15 residues. Written as DNA, the CDR3 is TGTGCCACCAGCAGGGGGACAGGGACCACCGGGGAGCTGTTTTTT. Translating it yields CATSRGTGTTGELFF.

J is TRBJ1-2 and V is TRBV6-4; 7 bases match TRBD1. The germline V gene encodes CDR1 MRHNA and CDR2 SNTAGT. V dropped 7 bases and J dropped 2; count of bases not matched to a gene: 10. The CDR3 is made up of 15 amino acids. The chain's CDR3 is CASNNPGQKNYGYTF. In DNA form, the CDR3 reads TGTGCCAGCAACAATCCGGGACAGAAAAACTATGGCTACACCTTC.

This clone has just one count. The conserved final phenylalanine or tryptophan is absent from the CDR3, which likely points to a read error. This sequence joins TRBV27 and TRBJ1-1; perhaps TRBD1 as D (6 bases). The germline CDR1 and CDR2 sequences are MNHEY and SMNVEV (reference sequence). Deletions cut 6 bases from V and 4 bases from J, with 15 bases between. The CDR3 runs 14 residues. The CDR3 spells CASSSGRGGTEAFV. CDR3 DNA: TGTGCCAGCAGCAGTGGGAGGGGGGGCACTGAAGCTTTCGTT.

The genes are TRBV27 and TRBJ2-3; 7 bases map to TRBD2. Trimming removed 4 bases from V and 1 base from J; junction bases left unmatched: 8. The CDR3 is made up of 16 amino acids. Germline-derived CDR1 and CDR2 are MNHEY and SMNVEV (reference sequence). Written as DNA, the CDR3 is TGTGCCAGCAGTTCCCTTGGGGGAGGGGGCACAGATACGCAGTATTTT. Translating it yields CASSSLGGGGTDTQYF.

The chain links TRBV28 to TRBJ2-1; the D is unclear. The CDR3 has 14 amino acids. The ends were cut back, 8 bases at V and 0 bases at J, with 11 bases in the middle. The germline CDR1 and CDR2 sequences are MDHEN and SYDVKM. The CDR3 region is CASLRQSSYNEQFF. The CDR3, as DNA: TGTGCCAGCCTAAGACAAAGCTCCTACAATGAGCAGTTCTTC.

J is TRBJ1-2 and V is TRBV5-4; 7 bases are shared with TRBD1. This CDR3 contains 16 residues. V lost 0 bases and J lost 7; bases outside the gene matches: 12. Per germline, CDR1 SGHNT and CDR2 YYREEE (reference sequence). CDR3 sequence: CASSLASTEGAGGYTF. Here the CDR3 DNA reads TGTGCCAGCAGCTTGGCCTCTACAGAGGGGGCTGGTGGCTACACCTTC.

The J gene is TRBJ1-3, the V gene TRBV5-1; 8 nucleotides align to TRBD1. Looked up from germline, CDR1 is SGHRS and CDR2 is YFSETQ. This CDR3 contains 17 residues. Losses at the gene ends were 0 bases for V and 4 bases for J; bases not matched to a gene: 9. CDR3 sequence: CASSLGVFGQGGNTIYF. Here the CDR3 DNA reads TGCGCCAGCAGCTTGGGTGTCTTCGGACAGGGAGGAAACACCATATATTTT. The full variable domain, in which reference TRBV5-1 and TRBJ1-3 provide the parts outside the CDR3, is KAGVTQTPRYLIKTRGQQVTLSCSPISGHRSVSWYQQTPGQGLQFLFEYFSETQRNKGNFPGRFSGRQFSNSRSEMNVSTLELGDSALYLCASSLGVFGQGGNTIYFGEGSWLTVV.

The V and J genes are TRBV5-4 and TRBJ2-3; 7 nucleotides match TRBD2. Unmatched junction bases numbered 9, after V lost 4 bases and J lost 1 base. CDR1 and CDR2 from the germline V gene are SGHNT and YYREEE (reference sequence). CDR3 size: 16 residues. DNA for the CDR3: TGTGCCAGCAGCCCGGAGACTAGCCGAGGCACAGATACGCAGTATTTT. Translation: CASSPETSRGTDTQYF.

This clone was detected a few times. The chain joins TRBV6-6 to TRBJ1-2; D perhaps matches TRBD1 (5 bases). The CDR3 is 12 amino acids. V was cut by 6 bases and J by 4 bases, with 9 bases left in between. Germline CDR1 is MNHNY and CDR2 is SVGAGI (reference sequence). CDR3 protein: CASRATVYGYTF. The DNA of the CDR3 is TGTGCCAGCAGAGCGACAGTCTATGGCTACACCTTC.